The 24 T cell receptor beta chains below were found in one sample sequenced in a study of a mutant IDH1 vaccine in newly diagnosed glioma. Time point indicated: week 23, last vaccination. Doses consisted of 300 ug of mutant IDH1 20-mer peptide each, paired with topical imiquimod. Here immunoSEQ multiplex PCR was the method, and the copy in TCRdb shows in-frame clones only, minus some. The table lists around 76,000 clones, more than 80% of them singletons. These receptors' targets are unknown. Source: PBMCs, taken from a glioma patient whose treatment included an IDH1 peptide vaccine. These receptors all stem from a woman between 45 and 65 years old with glioma.

The chain joins TRBV18 to TRBJ2-1; D gene unclear. The CDR3 contains 12 residues. The ends were cut back, 0 bases at V and 11 bases at J, with 8 bases in the middle. The germline CDR1 and CDR2 sequences are KGHSH and LQKENI. CDR3 protein: CASSPPQGQQFF. CDR3 DNA: TGTGCCAGCTCACCACCACAAGGACAGCAGTTCTTC. The variable domain in full, completed from reference TRBV18 and TRBJ2-1, reads NAGVMQNPRHLVRRRGQEARLRCSPMKGHSHVYWYRQLPEEGLKFMVYLQKENIIDESGMPKERFSAEFPKEGPSILRIQQVVRGDSAAYFCASSPPQGQQFFGPGTRLTVL.

V and J are TRBV2 and TRBJ2-1; 10 bases map to TRBD1. Germline V lookup: CDR1 SNHLY, CDR2 FYNNEI. The CDR3 runs to 15 residues. Trimming took 6 bases from V and 4 from J; bases not matched to a gene: 6. DNA for the CDR3: TGTGCCAGCAGAACCGGGACAGGGGCTTACAATGAGCAGTTCTTC. Its protein is CASRTGTGAYNEQFF.

The chain couples TRBV9 to TRBJ1-2; D not certain. The V gene's germline CDR1 is SGDLS and CDR2 YYNGEE. The CDR3 is 14 residues long. V lost 3 bases and J lost 6, with 15 bases in between. CDR3 in amino acids: CASSETARTHGYTF. The CDR3 bases are TGTGCCAGCAGCGAGACCGCCCGAACTCATGGCTACACCTTC.

The chain joins TRBV6-6 to TRBJ1-1; TRBD1 matches at 7 bases. The junction had 7 bases not matched to a gene; V was cut back by 8 bases and J by 4 bases. This CDR3 comprises 13 residues. The germline CDR1 and CDR2 sequences are MNHNY and SVGAGI (reference sequence). CDR3 region: CASHRGEGTEAFF. The CDR3 DNA follows: TGTGCCAGCCACAGGGGCGAGGGCACTGAAGCTTTCTTT.

V and J are TRBV19 and TRBJ2-3; 9 nucleotides line up with TRBD2. CDR1 is LNHDA, CDR2 SQIVND, per germline (reference sequence). V shed 1 base, J shed 6 bases, and the junction held 11 bases outside the gene matches. The CDR3 is made up of 17 amino acids. The CDR3 DNA is TGTGCCAGTAGTATAGGGGGGTCTAGCGGGATCTGGGATACGCAGTATTTT. It yields the protein CASSIGGSSGIWDTQYF.

The chain is built from TRBV30 and TRBJ2-1; D is undetermined. The CDR3 spans 11 residues. V lost 2 bases to trimming and J lost 8 bases, with 7 bases between them. CDR1 GTSNPN and CDR2 SVGIG come from the germline V gene (reference sequence). Here the CDR3 reads CAWSPRDEQFF. CDR3 coding DNA: TGTGCCTGGAGTCCAAGGGATGAGCAGTTCTTC.

This clone has just a few counts. This chain joins TRBV5-6 and TRBJ2-1; D gene unclear. Germline values: CDR1 SGHDT, CDR2 YYEEEE. V was trimmed by 3 bases and J by 7 bases, leaving 5 bases between them. There are 11 residues in the CDR3. CDR3 coding DNA: TGTGCCAGCAGCTCCTTGAATGAGCAGTTCTTC. Encoded protein: CASSSLNEQFF.

This clone has a single count. The V and J genes are TRBV6-6 and TRBJ2-1; a possible D gene is TRBD1 (5 bases). CDR1 is MNHNY and CDR2 is SVGAGI in the germline V gene (reference sequence). The CDR3 loop spans 15 amino acids. V lost 5 bases, J lost 0 bases, and 11 bases lay in between. CDR3 nucleotide sequence: TGTGCCAGCAGTCCGCAGGGAAGCTCCTACAATGAGCAGTTCTTC. Translating gives CASSPQGSSYNEQFF.

The chain links TRBV2 to TRBJ2-3; a weak D match, TRBD2 (7 bases). With 3 bases removed from V and 4 bases from J, the gap between germline ends came to 14 bases. The CDR3 extends over 15 amino acids. Looked up from germline, CDR1 is SNHLY and CDR2 is FYNNEI. The CDR3 coding sequence is TGTGCCAGCAGTGATGTGGGGGCGGGGGCAGATACGCAGTATTTT. Its protein product is CASSDVGAGADTQYF.

V usage is TRBV7-9 and J usage is TRBJ2-3; TRBD2 is a possible D gene (5 bases). V lost 9 bases to trimming and J lost 1 base, with 11 bases between them. This CDR3 spans 13 amino acids. Germline assignment: CDR1 SEHNR and CDR2 FQNEAQ (reference sequence). The CDR3, as DNA: TGTGCCAGGGGAGACCTTCGCACAGATACGCAGTATTTT. It translates to CARGDLRTDTQYF.

A few counts support this clone. V gene TRBV18 combines with J gene TRBJ2-2; 7 nucleotides line up with TRBD1. The CDR3 is made up of 15 amino acids. V dropped 3 bases and J dropped 3; count of bases not matched to a gene: 4. Germline CDR1 and CDR2: KGHSH and LQKENI. As DNA, the CDR3 is TGTGCCAGCTCACCCAGGGACAGCTACACCGGGGAGCTGTTTTTT. Translated, it gives CASSPRDSYTGELFF.

The chain is built from TRBV10-3 and TRBJ2-5, with TRBD2 as a possible D gene (5 bases). CDR1 ENHRY and CDR2 SYGVKD come from the germline V gene. CDR3 size: 15 residues. V lost 5 bases and J lost 5, with 18 bases in between. CDR3 DNA sequence: TGTGCCATCAGTCCACGACAAGGGTCGGGGGAGACCCAGTACTTC. Amino acids: CAISPRQGSGETQYF.

The J gene is TRBJ1-1, the V gene TRBV18; possible D gene TRBD1, 5 bases. Germline V gene data show CDR1 as KGHSH and CDR2 as LQKENI. The length of the CDR3 is 14 residues. Trimming removed 2 bases at V and 1 base at J, with 8 bases between. CDR3 in amino acids: CASSPGAGNTEAFF. For the CDR3, the DNA is TGTGCCAGCTCACCAGGGGCAGGGAACACTGAAGCTTTCTTT.

The V call is TRBV6-5, the J call TRBJ2-7, with 7 bases lining up with TRBD2. This CDR3 region has 15 residues. After removal of 0 bases from V and 4 bases from J, the junction contained 6 bases not matched to a gene. Germline lookup yields CDR1 MNHEY and CDR2 SVGAGI. The CDR3 loop is CASSYSMTSRYEQYF. As DNA, the CDR3 is TGTGCCAGCAGTTACTCGATGACTAGCAGGTACGAGCAGTACTTC.

The chain links TRBV10-3 to TRBJ2-7; D tentatively fits TRBD1 or TRBD2 (5 bases each). V lost 10 bases and J lost 4, with 17 bases in between. Germline V lookup: CDR1 ENHRY, CDR2 SYGVKD. The CDR3 sequence is 13 residues long. CDR3 sequence: CATGPDPAYEQYF. The DNA for the CDR3 is TGTGCCACGGGACCGGACCCTGCGTACGAGCAGTACTTC.

In this sample, this clone turned up a few times. The V and J genes are TRBV10-1 and TRBJ2-7, with TRBD1 identical over 7 bases. This CDR3 has 12 amino acids. After removal of 4 bases from V and 3 bases from J, the junction contained 0 bases not matched to a gene. The germline V gene has CDR1 WNHNN and CDR2 SYGVQD (reference sequence). The CDR3 sequence: CASSGDSYEQYF. The CDR3 bases are TGCGCCAGCAGTGGGGACAGCTACGAGCAGTACTTC.

The genes are TRBV18 and TRBJ2-1; D assignment may be TRBD1 or TRBD2 (5 bases each). CDR3 length: 12 amino acids. CDR1 is KGHSH, CDR2 LQKENI, per germline. With 6 bases removed from V and 15 bases from J, the gap between germline ends came to 18 bases. The CDR3 here is CASSSGLGEWFF. The DNA of the CDR3 is TGTGCCAGCTCGTCAGGGCTCGGGGAATGGTTCTTC.

The rearrangement uses TRBV11-2 and TRBJ2-1, with a tentative D call TRBD2 (6 bases). V lost 7 bases to trimming and J lost 5 bases, with 18 bases between them. The germline V gene encodes CDR1 SGHAT and CDR2 FQNNGV. The CDR3 has 15 amino acids. The CDR3 here is CASTLLGLDHNEQFF. The CDR3 bases are TGTGCCAGCACCCTATTGGGACTGGACCACAATGAGCAGTTCTTC. The variable domain in full, completed from reference TRBV11-2 and TRBJ2-1, reads EAGVAQSPRYKIIEKRQSVAFWCNPISGHATLYWYQQILGQGPKLLIQFQNNGVVDDSQLPKDRFSAERLKGVDSTLKIQPAKLEDSAVYLCASTLLGLDHNEQFFGPGTRLTVL.

This clone occurred once. This chain's CDR3 is CASSQDGAGGDTQYF. CDR3 DNA sequence: TGCGCCAGCAGCCAAGATGGTGCGGGAGGTGATACGCAGTATTTT. The chain is built from TRBV4-1 and TRBJ2-3, with 8 positions matching TRBD2. In germline, CDR1 is MGHRA, CDR2 YSYEKL. V trimming: 0 bases; J trimming: 6 bases; junction bases outside the gene matches: 5. The CDR3 sequence is 15 residues long.

V usage is TRBV11-2 and J usage is TRBJ1-3; TRBD1 is a possible D gene (6 bases). Germline V gene sequence: CDR1 SGHAT, CDR2 FQNNGV. This CDR3 has 18 residues. V was trimmed by 5 bases and J by 4 bases, leaving 24 bases between them. The CDR3 protein is CASSNPDLRGSGGNTIYF. CDR3 bases: TGTGCCAGCAGCAACCCAGACCTCAGGGGAAGCGGGGGAAACACCATATATTTT. The full variable domain, rest sourced from reference TRBV11-2 and TRBJ1-3, is EAGVAQSPRYKIIEKRQSVAFWCNPISGHATLYWYQQILGQGPKLLIQFQNNGVVDDSQLPKDRFSAERLKGVDSTLKIQPAKLEDSAVYLCASSNPDLRGSGGNTIYFGEGSWLTVV.

The rearrangement links TRBV18 to TRBJ1-3, with 7 bases lining up with TRBD1. V gave up 6 bases and J gave up 1 base; unmatched junction bases: 9. The germline gives CDR1 KGHSH, CDR2 LQKENI. The CDR3 runs 16 residues. The CDR3 nucleotides read TGTGCCAGCTCCCCTCTCAGGGGGAAATCTGGAAACACCATATATTTT. Amino acids: CASSPLRGKSGNTIYF.

The rearrangement links TRBV7-9 to TRBJ2-2; 7 nucleotides align to TRBD1. The CDR3 runs to 15 residues. From germline, CDR1 is SEHNR and CDR2 FQNEAQ (reference sequence). V shed 5 bases, J shed 4 bases, and the junction held 7 bases outside the gene matches. The CDR3 loop reads CASSHRGQVTGELFF. The CDR3, as DNA: TGTGCCAGCAGCCACAGGGGACAAGTCACCGGGGAGCTGTTTTTT.

The J gene is TRBJ2-7, the V gene TRBV5-6; D uncertain. Germline loops: CDR1 SGHDT, CDR2 YYEEEE. V was trimmed by 3 bases and J by 4 bases, leaving 17 bases between them. CDR3 length: 15 residues. The CDR3 region is CASSSGPLGTYEQYF. The CDR3 DNA sequence: TGTGCCAGCAGCTCCGGGCCCTTAGGTACTTACGAGCAGTACTTC.

The rearrangement uses TRBV10-3 and TRBJ1-5, with TRBD1 matching over 8 bases. Germline values: CDR1 ENHRY, CDR2 SYGVKD. The J segment lost 4 bases and the V segment lost 11 bases, leaving 7 bases of the junction unmatched. This CDR3 region has 13 residues. This chain's CDR3 is CASVDRENQPQHF. CDR3 in DNA: TGTGCCTCCGTGGACAGGGAGAATCAGCCCCAGCATTTT.